The present TCR beta chain was sequenced within a study of blood T cell repertoires in COVID-19. Clinical history as reported by participants underpinned cohort assignment. The CDR3 has 12 residues. V shed 5 bases and J shed 15 bases, with 17 bases lying between them. The germline gives CDR1 LNHDA, CDR2 SQIVND (reference sequence). Per the authors' pipeline: Reference gene primer amplification yielded estimated nucleated cell counts. Only in-frame clones appear in the TCRdb table, and some are missing; sequencing was by immunoSEQ multiplex PCR. Clone size and the V and J calls come from that table; the DNA yielded D and trimming. The sample has roughly 200,000 clones; more than 70% are singletons.

This clonotype originated in a man aged 35 to 55 with acute COVID-19. This chain joins TRBV19 and TRBJ2-1; D might be TRBD2 (5 bases). Sequencing input: PBMCs or T cells enriched from blood (not recorded which). CDR3: CASSPSRATRFF. In DNA, the CDR3 is TGTGCCAGTAGTCCCTCGAGGGCTACCAGGTTCTTC.